Presented here are 12 T cell receptor beta chains from one specimen sequenced in a study of CD8 T cells in ankylosing spondylitis. TCRdb re-analysed the 5' RACE reads in MiXCR, keeping a single row per CDR3 protein. The table records hundreds of thousands of distinct CDR3 sequences, 15% to 25% of them present only once. Sequences were obtained from blood, either unsorted or a sorted T cell fraction (not recorded which). The receptor source for this set is a male donor with ankylosing spondylitis or in good health (not recorded which).

The chain is built from TRBV12-5 and TRBJ2-1, with D perhaps matching TRBD1 (6 bases). Germline CDR1 reads LGHNT; CDR2 reads FRNRAP. V lost 4 bases and J 7 bases, leaving 20 bases between the germline ends. The CDR3 has 16 residues. The CDR3 sequence: CASGSDGTSGLNEQFF. For the CDR3, the DNA is TGTGCTAGTGGTTCAGACGGGACATCTGGTCTGAATGAGCAGTTCTTC.

This clonotype came up many times. This sequence joins TRBV4-2 and TRBJ2-1; D remains unclear. The CDR3 is 17 residues long. The V gene lost 4 bases and the J gene lost 0 bases, with 16 bases spanning the gap. Germline CDR1 LGHNA, CDR2 YNFKEQ. The CDR3 region is CASSPFLPGTSYNEQFF. The CDR3 nucleotides are TGTGCCAGCAGCCCCTTTCTTCCGGGCACCTCCTACAATGAGCAGTTCTTC.

The chain combines TRBV11-2 with TRBJ2-3, with TRBD2 identical over 13 bases. With V trimmed by 5 bases and J by 10 bases, 15 bases remained unmatched. Germline V gene sequence: CDR1 SGHAT, CDR2 FQNNGV. The CDR3 is 17 residues long. The CDR3 loop reads CASSPLFRLAGGTAQYF. CDR3 bases: TGTGCCAGCAGCCCTCTTTTCCGACTAGCGGGGGGAACGGCGCAGTATTTT.

This chain connects TRBV5-1 to TRBJ2-1; a weak D match, TRBD2 (5 bases). The CDR3 is 14 amino acids. Germline V gives CDR1 SGHRS, CDR2 YFSETQ. Between the trimmed V and J ends, which lost 4 bases and 9 bases, there was a span of 17 bases. The CDR3 bases are TGCGCCAGCAGCCCCCCCACTAGAAGGACTGAGCAGTTCTTC. Amino acids: CASSPPTRRTEQFF.

The V gene is TRBV21-1, the J gene TRBJ2-4; the D segment call TRBD1 is taken from the table without a DNA check. TRBV21-1 represents a pseudogene. The CDR3 runs 16 residues. CDR3 loop: CASSRWTALAKNIQYF. CDR3 coding DNA: TGTGCCAGCAGCAGATGGACAGCCCTAGCCAAAAACATTCAGTACTTC.

Many counts were recorded for this clonotype. J is TRBJ1-1 and V is TRBV27; D is possibly TRBD1 (6 bases). Germline V CDR1 and CDR2: MNHEY, SMNVEV (reference sequence). The CDR3 contains 15 residues. The germline V and J ends were trimmed by 5 bases and 1 base, with 14 bases remaining between them. Written as DNA, the CDR3 is TGTGCCAGCAGTGACACCTTAGGGGGGAACACTGAAGCTTTCTTT. Translated: CASSDTLGGNTEAFF.

The rearrangement joins TRBV3-1 to TRBJ1-1, with 12 bases lining up with TRBD1. There are 17 residues in the CDR3. The V gene's germline CDR1 is LGHDT and CDR2 YNNKEL (reference sequence). With V trimmed by 0 bases and J by 4 bases, 6 bases remained unmatched. CDR3 nucleotide sequence: TGTGCCAGCAGCCAAGATGGGACAGGGGGCAGGATCACTGAAGCTTTCTTT. Protein product: CASSQDGTGGRITEAFF.

The genes are TRBV24-1 and TRBJ2-3; no definite D call. The germline gives CDR1 KGHDR, CDR2 SFDVKD. V was cut by 8 bases and J by 1 base, with 9 bases left in between. This CDR3 has 13 amino acids. CDR3 amino acids: CATTAPGTDTQYF. CDR3 coding DNA: TGTGCCACCACCGCCCCTGGCACAGATACGCAGTATTTT.

This clonotype was seen only a few times. The rearrangement links TRBV28 to TRBJ2-1, with D perhaps assigned TRBD1 or TRBD2 (5 bases each). The germline V gene encodes CDR1 MDHEN and CDR2 SYDVKM. The CDR3 has 14 residues. V shed 6 bases and J shed 1 base, with 10 bases lying between them. Here the CDR3 DNA reads TGTGCCAGCAGGGGGGACCAATCCTACAATGAGCAGTTCTTC. It yields the protein CASRGDQSYNEQFF.

The V and J genes are TRBV20-1 and TRBJ2-1, with TRBD2 matching 9 bases. The CDR3 totals 14 residues. The V gene end was trimmed by 4 bases and the J gene end by 5 bases; junction bases not matched to a gene: 6. The germline gives CDR1 DFQATT, CDR2 SNEGSKA (reference sequence). In DNA form, the CDR3 reads TGCAGTGCTATGAAGCGGGGGGTACACAATGAGCAGTTCTTC. Its translation: CSAMKRGVHNEQFF.

This sequence joins TRBV6-4 and TRBJ2-1; TRBD1 might be the D (8 bases). Germline V lookup: CDR1 MRHNA, CDR2 SNTAGT. V shed 4 bases and J shed 6 bases, with 16 bases lying between them. The CDR3 length is 15 residues. This CDR3 is CASSANRGGSNEQFF. The CDR3 DNA reads as TGTGCCAGCAGTGCAAACAGGGGGGGGTCCAATGAGCAGTTCTTC.

This clonotype has only a few counts. The V gene is TRBV20-1, the J gene TRBJ1-1; D is uncertain. Trimming left V 3 bases short and J 0 bases short, with 11 bases between. The CDR3 length is 14 residues. The germline CDR1 and CDR2 sequences are DFQATT and SNEGSKA (reference sequence). CDR3 bases: TGCAGTGCTAGTTCCCAGAGCCTGAACACTGAAGCTTTCTTT. Its translation: CSASSQSLNTEAFF.